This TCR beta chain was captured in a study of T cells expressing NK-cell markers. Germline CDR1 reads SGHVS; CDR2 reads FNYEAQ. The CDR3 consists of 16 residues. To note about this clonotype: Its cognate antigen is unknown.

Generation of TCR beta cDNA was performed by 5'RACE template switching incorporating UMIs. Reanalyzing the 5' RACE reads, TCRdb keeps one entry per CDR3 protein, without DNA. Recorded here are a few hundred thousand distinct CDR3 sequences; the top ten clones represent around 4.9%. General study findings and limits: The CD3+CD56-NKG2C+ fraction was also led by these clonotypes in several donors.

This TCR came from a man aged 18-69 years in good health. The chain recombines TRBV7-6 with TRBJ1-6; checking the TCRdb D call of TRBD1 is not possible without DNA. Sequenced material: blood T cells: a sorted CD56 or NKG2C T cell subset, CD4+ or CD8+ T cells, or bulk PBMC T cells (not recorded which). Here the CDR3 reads CASSLGSQGARSPLHF.